What follows are 22 T cell receptor beta chains derived from one specimen sequenced in a study of CD8 T cells in Susac syndrome. cDNA came from about 0.5 to 1 ug RNA primed by random hexamers. MiXCR, applied by TCRdb to the immunoSEQ multiplex PCR reads, yields one record per CDR3 protein. Among roughly 250,000 distinct CDR3 sequences listed, 90% to 96% were seen once. Sequenced material: CD4+ T cells from PBMCs. These receptors were obtained from a human donor with Susac syndrome.

This clonotype was seen a handful of times. The chain carries TRBV12-3 or TRBV12-4 and TRBJ2-7; 11 bases fit TRBD2. The CDR3 covers 15 residues. After removal of 6 bases from V and 5 bases from J, the junction contained 9 bases not matched to a gene. The CDR3 nucleotides are TGTGCCAGCAGCCTGTCCACTAGCGGGAGTCACGAGCAGTACTTC. The encoded protein is CASSLSTSGSHEQYF.

The chain has TRBV9 and TRBJ1-2, with TRBD1 identical over 9 bases. CDR3 length: 18 amino acids. The J segment lost 2 bases and the V segment lost 6 bases, leaving 17 bases of the junction unmatched. In germline, CDR1 is SGDLS, CDR2 YYNGEE. The CDR3 nucleotides are TGTGCCAGCACCATTGGGTGGACAGGGGCCCTGGAGAACTATGGCTACACCTTC. This codes for CASTIGWTGALENYGYTF.

This chain links TRBV3-1 with TRBJ2-3, with D perhaps given as TRBD1 or TRBD2 (5 bases each). In germline, CDR1 is LGHDT, CDR2 YNNKEL (reference sequence). The V end lost 4 bases, the J end lost 5 bases, and 10 bases lay between the germline ends. This CDR3 comprises 13 residues. The CDR3 region has the DNA TGTGCCAGCAGCCGAGGGGCCCGAGATACGCAGTATTTT. Amino acids: CASSRGARDTQYF.

The chain has TRBV21-1 and TRBJ2-1; the D segment call TRBD2 is taken from the table without a DNA check. TRBV21-1 is a pseudogene locus. This CDR3 is built from 12 residues. The CDR3 DNA sequence: TGTGCCAGCAGCCTCACCCGCGGGGAGCAGTTCTTC. Its translation: CASSLTRGEQFF.

V and J are TRBV29-1 and TRBJ2-3; 10 positions match TRBD2. V was clipped by 5 bases and J by 4 bases; unmatched bases: 12. CDR3 length equals 16 residues. Germline CDR1 is SQVTM and CDR2 is ANQGSEA. The CDR3 spells CSVNPLAGGDPDTQYF. The CDR3 DNA sequence: TGCAGCGTTAACCCTTTAGCGGGAGGAGATCCAGATACGCAGTATTTT.

The chain couples TRBV30 to TRBJ2-1; D may correspond to TRBD1 or TRBD2 (5 bases each). Trimming removed 0 bases from V and 15 bases from J, with 18 bases in between. The CDR3 totals 13 residues. Germline CDR1 GTSNPN, CDR2 SVGIG (reference sequence). CDR3 sequence (DNA): TGTGCCTGGAGTGTACCGGGGACGATCGGGCCGTTCTTC. Encoded protein: CAWSVPGTIGPFF.

The chain couples TRBV5-1 to TRBJ1-1; 12 positions agree with TRBD1. This CDR3 region has 16 residues. Germline V lookup: CDR1 SGHRS, CDR2 YFSETQ. The V and J ends lost 3 bases and 5 bases, in that order; junction bases with no gene match: 8. The CDR3 protein is CASSSGQGAFGTEAFF. Written as DNA, the CDR3 is TGCGCCAGCAGCTCGGGACAGGGGGCGTTCGGTACTGAAGCTTTCTTT.

The chain recombines TRBV5-8 with TRBJ2-2, with TRBD2 as a possible D gene (6 bases). V dropped 1 base and J dropped 0 bases, with 10 bases sitting between them. The CDR3 has 16 residues. Germline lookup yields CDR1 SGHTS and CDR2 YDEGEE. The CDR3 loop is CASSLYGGTNTGELFF. The DNA of the CDR3 is TGTGCCAGCAGCTTGTATGGCGGGACGAACACCGGGGAGCTGTTTTTT.

This chain connects TRBV3-1 to TRBJ2-1; 7 nucleotides match TRBD2. The length of the CDR3 is 18 residues. Germline lookup yields CDR1 LGHDT and CDR2 YNNKEL (reference sequence). Losses at the gene ends were 4 bases for V and 5 bases for J; bases not matched to a gene: 17. The CDR3 loop is CASSRGREGTSGDNEQFF. In DNA, the CDR3 is TGTGCCAGCAGCCGGGGGAGGGAAGGGACGTCCGGGGACAATGAGCAGTTCTTC.

This sequence joins TRBV4-1 and TRBJ2-4; no reliable D call. The length of the CDR3 is 15 residues. Germline V gene sequence: CDR1 MGHRA, CDR2 YSYEKL. Trimming cost V 1 base and J 0 bases, with 7 bases left between them. The CDR3 protein is CASSQVGLAKNIQYF. CDR3 coding DNA: TGCGCCAGCAGCCAAGTGGGTCTAGCCAAAAACATTCAGTACTTC.

The V call is TRBV9, the J call TRBJ1-1, with D possibly TRBD1 on 6 matching bases. Germline CDR1 SGDLS, CDR2 YYNGEE. The CDR3 extends over 15 amino acids. Trimming cost V 2 bases and J 6 bases, with 17 bases left between them. The CDR3 nucleotides read TGTGCCAGCAGCGTTGGGGGGCTGGGAGTTGCTGAAGCTTTCTTT. It codes for CASSVGGLGVAEAFF.

The chain uses TRBV7-2 and TRBJ2-3, with 10 bases aligning to TRBD2. Germline assignment: CDR1 SGHTA and CDR2 FQGNSA. The CDR3 has 15 amino acids. V dropped 5 bases and J dropped 6; count of bases not matched to a gene: 8. Here the CDR3 reads CASSELLAGRDTQYF. CDR3 nucleotides: TGTGCCAGCAGCGAGTTACTAGCGGGAAGGGATACGCAGTATTTT.

This clonotype was seen just once. This chain joins TRBV5-1 and TRBJ1-5; D gene unclear. Germline loops: CDR1 SGHRS, CDR2 YFSETQ. CDR3 length: 13 residues. The V gene lost 0 bases and the J gene lost 5 bases, with 6 bases spanning the gap. CDR3 loop: CASSLGVDQPQHF. CDR3 nucleotide sequence: TGCGCCAGCAGCTTGGGAGTGGATCAGCCCCAGCATTTT.

This clonotype appeared once. This chain uses TRBV30 with TRBJ1-1, with D possibly matching TRBD1 (5 bases). Trimming stripped 6 bases from V and 7 bases from J, with 12 bases between. This CDR3 spans 11 amino acids. CDR1 and CDR2 from the germline V gene are GTSNPN and SVGIG (reference sequence). CDR3 sequence reads: CACRDVLEAFF. For the CDR3, the DNA is TGTGCCTGCCGGGACGTGCTTGAAGCTTTCTTT.

J is TRBJ2-5 and V is TRBV5-4, with TRBD1 as a possible D gene (6 bases). The CDR3 contains 14 residues. Germline assignment: CDR1 SGHNT and CDR2 YYREEE (reference sequence). V lost 3 bases and J lost 4, with 13 bases in between. CDR3 sequence: CASSWDGTTETQYF. CDR3 coding DNA: TGTGCCAGCAGCTGGGACGGGACAACAGAGACCCAGTACTTC. The full variable domain, completed using reference TRBV5-4 and TRBJ2-5, is ETGVTQSPTHLIKTRGQQVTLRCSSQSGHNTVSWYQQALGQGPQFIFQYYREEENGRGNFPPRFSGLQFPNYSSELNVNALELDDSALYLCASSWDGTTETQYFGPGTRLLVL.

The chain combines TRBV7-9 with TRBJ1-2, with D maybe TRBD1 (5 bases). The CDR3 extends over 15 amino acids. Germline V gives CDR1 SEHNR, CDR2 FQNEAQ (reference sequence). V lost 7 bases, J lost 4 bases, and 19 bases lay in between. This CDR3 reads CASIETATPFYGYTF. CDR3 in DNA: TGTGCCAGCATCGAGACAGCCACTCCATTCTATGGCTACACCTTC. Using reference TRBV7-9 and TRBJ1-2 for the parts outside the CDR3, the full variable domain is DTGVSQNPRHKITKRGQNVTFRCDPISEHNRLYWYRQTLGQGPEFLTYFQNEAQLEKSRLLSDRFSAERPKGSFSTLEIQRTEQGDSAMYLCASIETATPFYGYTFGSGTRLTVV.

This sequence joins TRBV2 and TRBJ2-7, with D perhaps TRBD2 (5 bases). The CDR3 length is 13 residues. Per the germline V gene, CDR1 is SNHLY and CDR2 is FYNNEI. V was cut by 1 base and J by 6 bases, with 10 bases left in between. For the CDR3, the DNA is TGTGCCAGCAGTGAAGATAACGGACTCGAGCAGTACTTC. Translated, it gives CASSEDNGLEQYF.

The CDR3, as DNA: TGCAGTGCCCCCTCGGCGGGAGCTGAGCAGTTCTTC. This encodes CSAPSAGAEQFF. This chain connects TRBV20-1 to TRBJ2-1, with 7 positions matching TRBD2. The germline V gene has CDR1 DFQATT and CDR2 SNEGSKA (reference sequence). The CDR3 contains 12 residues. V trimming: 6 bases; J trimming: 9 bases; junction bases outside the gene matches: 8.

The genes are TRBV5-1 and TRBJ2-6, with unresolved D. Germline V gene data show CDR1 as SGHRS and CDR2 as YFSETQ. This CDR3 is built from 16 residues. The ends were cut back, 4 bases at V and 0 bases at J, with 11 bases in the middle. The CDR3 DNA is TGCGCCAGCAGCCGCATTCAGACCTCTGGGGCCAACGTCCTGACTTTC. As protein: CASSRIQTSGANVLTF.

In its sample, this clonotype was seen once. This chain uses TRBV4-1 with TRBJ1-5; D call uncertain. The germline V gene has CDR1 MGHRA and CDR2 YSYEKL. V dropped 1 base and J dropped 3 bases, with 16 bases sitting between them. CDR3 size: 17 residues. CDR3 loop: CASSQVNRAVINQPQHF. The CDR3 DNA is TGCGCCAGCAGCCAAGTCAATAGAGCGGTAATCAATCAGCCCCAGCATTTT.

The chain combines TRBV10-3 with TRBJ2-2; D remains unclear. This CDR3 is 11 amino acids long. Per germline, CDR1 ENHRY and CDR2 SYGVKD. The V gene lost 6 bases and the J gene lost 6 bases, with 5 bases spanning the gap. The CDR3 DNA reads TGTGCCATCAGGATCGCCGGGGAGCTGTTTTTT. Translating it yields CAIRIAGELFF.

The rearrangement joins TRBV29-1 to TRBJ1-2; TRBD1 might be the D (6 bases). The V end lost 4 bases, the J end lost 6 bases, and 12 bases lay between the germline ends. CDR1 SQVTM and CDR2 ANQGSEA come from the germline V gene. CDR3 size: 12 residues. The CDR3 DNA sequence: TGCAGCGTTGGTAGGGGGGTCGATGGCTACACCTTC. Translated: CSVGRGVDGYTF.